The 21 T cell receptor beta chains reported below all come from one sample, sequenced in a study of blood T cell repertoires in COVID-19. Measured with immunoSEQ multiplex PCR; TCRdb has only the in-frame clones, and not every one. The table records 250,000 to 300,000 clones, about four fifths of them present only once. The sequencing sample was made of peripheral blood. These receptors all come from an elderly man with acute or convalescent COVID-19.

The J gene is TRBJ2-7, the V gene TRBV28; 9 nucleotides line up with TRBD2. The CDR3 is 15 amino acids. V shed 2 bases, J shed 1 base, and the junction held 3 bases outside the gene matches. Germline V gives CDR1 MDHEN, CDR2 SYDVKM. CDR3 residues: CASSLRLAGSYEQYF. In DNA, the CDR3 is TGTGCCAGCAGTTTACGGCTAGCGGGGTCCTACGAGCAGTACTTC.

This chain uses TRBV4-1 with TRBJ2-3; D might be TRBD2 (5 bases). The CDR3 loop spans 16 amino acids. CDR1 is MGHRA and CDR2 is YSYEKL in the germline V gene. V dropped 0 bases and J dropped 3 bases, with 13 bases sitting between them. The CDR3: CASSQDRPGGTDTQYF. The DNA of the CDR3 is TGCGCCAGCAGCCAAGATAGGCCAGGCGGGACAGATACGCAGTATTTT.

This clone occurred once. The CDR3 DNA is TGCAGTGCTAGTATATCCATTCGCAGGGAAAAACTGTTTTTT. The encoded protein is CSASISIRREKLFF. V usage is TRBV20-1 and J usage is TRBJ1-4; no definite D call. This CDR3 spans 14 amino acids. V lost 3 bases to trimming and J lost 8 bases, with 16 bases between them. CDR1 is DFQATT, CDR2 SNEGSKA, per germline (reference sequence).

The chain recombines TRBV27 with TRBJ2-7, with 7 bases aligning to TRBD2. The CDR3 length is 16 residues. Germline CDR1 and CDR2: MNHEY and SMNVEV (reference sequence). J was trimmed by 6 bases and V by 8 bases; bases with no gene match: 19. CDR3 loop: CASPTPGREGLLEQYF. Written as DNA, the CDR3 is TGTGCCAGCCCCACCCCGGGGAGGGAGGGTCTCCTCGAGCAGTACTTC.

There are a few counts of this clone. J is TRBJ2-6 and V is TRBV28, with a tentative D call TRBD1 (6 bases). CDR3 length: 18 amino acids. CDR1 is MDHEN and CDR2 is SYDVKM in the germline V gene. Deletions cut 5 bases from V and 4 bases from J, with 21 bases between. The CDR3 DNA reads as TGTGCCAGCAGTCCGAACCCGGACAGCCGACCCGGGGCCAACGTCCTGACTTTC. Protein product: CASSPNPDSRPGANVLTF.

The V gene is TRBV29-1, the J gene TRBJ1-1; no reliable D call. This CDR3 comprises 13 residues. Germline V lookup: CDR1 SQVTM, CDR2 ANQGSEA. V lost 4 bases, J lost 2 bases, and 11 bases lay in between. CDR3 coding DNA: TGCAGCGTTGCCGGCGGAGCAAACACTGAAGCTTTCTTT. Encoded protein: CSVAGGANTEAFF.

CDR3 sequence reads: CASTSGTGGSYEQYF. CDR3 nucleotides: TGTGCCAGTACCTCCGGGACAGGGGGCTCCTACGAGCAGTACTTC. The rearrangement uses TRBV19 and TRBJ2-7; 11 bases match TRBD1. There are 15 residues in the CDR3. Per germline, CDR1 LNHDA and CDR2 SQIVND (reference sequence). The junction had 5 bases not matched to a gene; V was cut back by 7 bases and J by 0 bases.

The chain carries TRBV6-4 and TRBJ2-3, with TRBD2 identical over 8 bases. Germline values: CDR1 MRHNA, CDR2 SNTAGT. V gave up 3 bases and J gave up 4 bases; unmatched junction bases: 6. There are 15 residues in the CDR3. The CDR3 loop reads CASSEASGRPDTQYF. The CDR3 DNA reads as TGTGCCAGCAGTGAGGCTAGCGGGCGCCCAGATACGCAGTATTTT.

The rearrangement uses TRBV2 and TRBJ2-7; TRBD1 aligns across 8 bases. The CDR3 consists of 14 residues. With 1 base clipped from V and 6 bases from J, the junction kept 5 bases outside the gene matches. The V gene's germline CDR1 is SNHLY and CDR2 FYNNEI. The CDR3 DNA sequence: TGTGCCAGCAGTGAAGAACAGGGGGTATCCGAGCAGTACTTC. Amino acids: CASSEEQGVSEQYF.

The rearrangement links TRBV19 to TRBJ1-4, with 8 nucleotides matching TRBD1. Germline V gene data show CDR1 as LNHDA and CDR2 as SQIVND (reference sequence). Trimming cost V 6 bases and J 13 bases; bases outside gene matches: 16. The CDR3 runs to 15 residues. This CDR3 reads CASREGQGGPSSLFF. The CDR3 DNA sequence: TGTGCCAGTAGAGAAGGACAGGGAGGCCCCTCGTCACTGTTTTTT.

V usage is TRBV2 and J usage is TRBJ1-4, with D maybe TRBD1 (5 bases). The germline V gene has CDR1 SNHLY and CDR2 FYNNEI. CDR3 length: 13 residues. The V gene lost 4 bases and the J gene lost 8 bases, with 11 bases spanning the gap. The CDR3 DNA is TGTGCCAGCAGTGCGAGGGAGGGGGAAAAACTGTTTTTT. Its protein is CASSAREGEKLFF.

The rearrangement uses TRBV30 and TRBJ1-5, with 9 bases identical to TRBD1. Germline CDR1 GTSNPN, CDR2 SVGIG (reference sequence). CDR3 length: 15 residues. Germline trimming cut 0 bases from V and 8 bases from J; bases unmatched to any gene: 8. The CDR3 coding sequence is TGTGCCTGGAGTGTAATGGGACAGGGAGTCAAGCCCCAGCATTTT. Protein: CAWSVMGQGVKPQHF.

The CDR3: CASTRTATYGYTF. In nucleotides, the CDR3 is TGTGCCAGCACCCGGACAGCTACCTATGGCTACACCTTC. The rearrangement joins TRBV28 to TRBJ1-2; D is perhaps TRBD1 (6 bases). The CDR3 is 13 residues long. Germline CDR1 and CDR2: MDHEN and SYDVKM. V shed 7 bases and J shed 4 bases, with 13 bases lying between them.

V gene TRBV5-1 combines with J gene TRBJ1-4, with no clear D. This CDR3 is 16 amino acids long. Trimming cost V 1 base and J 0 bases, with 10 bases left between them. Germline V gene data show CDR1 as SGHRS and CDR2 as YFSETQ. CDR3 region: CASSLRSVATNEKLFF. The CDR3 region has the DNA TGCGCCAGCAGCTTGAGGAGCGTAGCAACTAATGAAAAACTGTTTTTT. The full variable domain, its missing parts supplied by reference TRBV5-1 and TRBJ1-4, is KAGVTQTPRYLIKTRGQQVTLSCSPISGHRSVSWYQQTPGQGLQFLFEYFSETQRNKGNFPGRFSGRQFSNSRSEMNVSTLELGDSALYLCASSLRSVATNEKLFFGSGTQLSVL.

The sample holds a few counts of this clone. The chain joins TRBV5-1 to TRBJ2-3; 8 bases match TRBD1. The trim removed 4 bases at V and 1 base at J, leaving 5 bases unmatched. From germline, CDR1 is SGHRS and CDR2 YFSETQ. This CDR3 spans 15 amino acids. CDR3 nucleotides: TGCGCCAGCAGCGCGGACAGGGCGGGCACAGATACGCAGTATTTT. This translates into CASSADRAGTDTQYF.

As DNA, the CDR3 is TGTGCCTGCCCGGGGACTCGAAACACCATATATTTT. This translates into CACPGTRNTIYF. This sequence joins TRBV30 and TRBJ1-3; a possible D gene is TRBD1 (5 bases). V lost 6 bases to trimming and J lost 5 bases, with 11 bases between them. The CDR3 extends over 12 amino acids. Germline assignment: CDR1 GTSNPN and CDR2 SVGIG (reference sequence).

The rearrangement uses TRBV19 and TRBJ2-3, with 7 bases lining up with TRBD2. The CDR3 has 16 amino acids. The V gene end was trimmed by 3 bases and the J gene end by 0 bases; junction bases not matched to a gene: 6. Looked up from germline, CDR1 is LNHDA and CDR2 is SQIVND (reference sequence). This chain's CDR3 is CASSIKGAGSTDTQYF. DNA for the CDR3: TGTGCCAGTAGTATCAAGGGAGCGGGGAGCACAGATACGCAGTATTTT.

J is TRBJ1-1 and V is TRBV14, with D perhaps TRBD1 (6 bases). Germline values: CDR1 SGHDN, CDR2 FVKESK. The CDR3 extends over 15 amino acids. V was clipped by 4 bases and J by 1 base, with 13 bases between them. In nucleotides, the CDR3 is TGTGCCAGCAGCCTACCAGGGGTTCCGAACACTGAAGCTTTCTTT. Its translation: CASSLPGVPNTEAFF. The full variable domain, rest sourced from reference TRBV14 and TRBJ1-1, is EAGVTQFPSHSVIEKGQTVTLRCDPISGHDNLYWYRRVMGKEIKFLLHFVKESKQDESGMPNNRFLAERTGGTYSTLKVQPAELEDSGVYFCASSLPGVPNTEAFFGQGTRLTVV.

This clone was found many times. This sequence joins TRBV4-1 and TRBJ2-2; 9 bases agree with TRBD1. The CDR3 totals 14 residues. Per the germline V gene, CDR1 is MGHRA and CDR2 is YSYEKL. Germline trimming cut 4 bases from V and 6 bases from J; bases unmatched to any gene: 3. The CDR3 DNA is TGCGCCAGCAGCCGGGACAGGGCTCCCGGGGAGCTGTTTTTT. Translated: CASSRDRAPGELFF.

The chain couples TRBV28 to TRBJ1-4, with 8 bases that match TRBD1. With V trimmed by 4 bases and J by 8 bases, 6 bases remained unmatched. Looked up from germline, CDR1 is MDHEN and CDR2 is SYDVKM. CDR3 length: 14 amino acids. CDR3 sequence reads: CASSSWTGPEKLFF. CDR3 sequence (DNA): TGTGCCAGCAGTTCCTGGACAGGGCCGGAAAAACTGTTTTTT.

V usage is TRBV3-1 (or the pseudogene TRBV3-2) and J usage is TRBJ1-2; D perhaps matches TRBD1 (5 bases). Trimming took 1 base from V and 6 from J, leaving 12 bases between them. This CDR3 spans 14 amino acids. The germline V gene has CDR1 LGHDT and CDR2 YNNKEL (reference sequence). The CDR3 DNA is TGTGCCAGCAGCCAAGCCGGAAGGGGCGATGGCTACACCTTC. Its translation is CASSQAGRGDGYTF.